Below, 11 T cell receptor beta chains from the same sample are listed, as sequenced in a study of T cell responses to AZD1222 COVID-19 vaccine. The protocol was immunoSEQ multiplex PCR, while the TCRdb copy is restricted to in-frame clones and leaves out a portion. The table lists 180,000 or so clones, more than 85% of them singletons. The material sequenced was peripheral blood, taken 28 days after the second AZD1222 dose. These receptors all come from an adult who received the AZD1222 COVID-19 vaccine.

The rearrangement uses TRBV6-5 and TRBJ1-4; 8 bases fit TRBD1. The CDR3 has 15 residues. V lost 6 bases and J lost 7; bases outside the gene matches: 10. Germline loops: CDR1 MNHEY, CDR2 SVGAGI. The DNA for the CDR3 is TGTGCCAGCAGCTCGCAGGGGGCGCTGGGTGAAAAACTGTTTTTT. Translated: CASSSQGALGEKLFF.

The table lists this clone with a count of one. The V gene is TRBV6-6, the J gene TRBJ2-7; the match to TRBD2 covers 7 bases. The CDR3 has 15 residues. The germline gives CDR1 MNHNY, CDR2 SVGAGI (reference sequence). J gave up 5 bases and V 5 bases, and 12 bases lay outside the gene matches. In nucleotides, the CDR3 is TGTGCCAGCAGTCTGCGGGGAGGGCCCCTCCACGAGCAGTACTTC. It yields the protein CASSLRGGPLHEQYF.

The CDR3 coding sequence is TGCGCCAGCAGCTTGGGGGCGAACTCTGGGGCCAACGTCCTGACTTTC. Protein sequence: CASSLGANSGANVLTF. The chain links TRBV5-1 to TRBJ2-6; D uncertain. The CDR3 has 16 amino acids. V lost 0 bases to trimming and J lost 0 bases, with 7 bases between them. Germline loops: CDR1 SGHRS, CDR2 YFSETQ.

This chain joins TRBV6-2 or TRBV6-3 and TRBJ2-2, with 7 bases lining up with TRBD2. V dropped 0 bases and J dropped 4; count of bases not matched to a gene: 8. Germline V gives CDR1 MNHEY, CDR2 SVGEGT. The CDR3 spans 17 residues. CDR3 protein: CASSYSHGGTGTGELFF. CDR3 nucleotide sequence: TGTGCCAGCAGTTACTCTCACGGGGGGACGGGCACCGGGGAGCTGTTTTTT.

V and J are TRBV19 and TRBJ1-1; possibly TRBD1 for D (5 bases). Trimming shortened V by 10 bases and J by 0 bases, and 12 bases separated the two germline ends. The CDR3 runs to 13 residues. Germline CDR1 and CDR2: LNHDA and SQIVND (reference sequence). Written as DNA, the CDR3 is TGTGCCACTTTGGGGGGGATGAACACTGAAGCTTTCTTT. Protein sequence: CATLGGMNTEAFF.

This clone has only a few counts. CDR3 nucleotide sequence: TGTGCCAGCAGTCCCCAGAGGCGAGTAGGGGCTGGGGCCAACGTCCTGACTTTC. Amino acids: CASSPQRRVGAGANVLTF. The chain has TRBV6-6 and TRBJ2-6; D may be TRBD1 (5 bases). V lost 5 bases to trimming and J lost 2 bases, with 19 bases between them. CDR3 length: 18 residues. The germline gives CDR1 MNHNY, CDR2 SVGAGI (reference sequence).

This chain uses TRBV24-1 with TRBJ2-3, with D possibly called TRBD1 or TRBD2 (5 bases each). V dropped 3 bases and J dropped 4 bases, with 16 bases sitting between them. Germline-derived CDR1 and CDR2 are KGHDR and SFDVKD. CDR3 length: 16 amino acids. The CDR3 here is CATSDTFGASPDTQYF. CDR3 nucleotides: TGTGCCACCAGTGATACCTTCGGGGCCTCCCCAGATACGCAGTATTTT.

As regards this clone: An end of the junction does not agree with germline; a read error may underlie this. The chain uses TRBV5-8 and TRBJ1-1; D gene unclear. Germline V gives CDR1 SGHTS, CDR2 YDEGEE. There are 10 residues in the CDR3. The CDR3 bases are TGTGCCAGCAGCTTGGATCCCCCCCTCTTT. It codes for CASSLDPPLF.

The chain couples TRBV10-3 to TRBJ2-1; D gene unclear. The V end was cut by 0 bases, the J end by 2 bases, with 14 bases between. Germline V lookup: CDR1 ENHRY, CDR2 SYGVKD. The CDR3 is made up of 17 amino acids. The CDR3 loop reads CAISESRHGSTYNEQFF. The CDR3 DNA follows: TGTGCCATCAGTGAGTCGCGTCACGGTTCGACCTACAATGAGCAGTTCTTC.

V gene TRBV6-5 combines with J gene TRBJ2-2, with TRBD2 as a possible D gene (6 bases). This CDR3 has 11 residues. CDR1 and CDR2 from the germline V gene are MNHEY and SVGAGI. Trimming took off 8 bases at V and 13 bases at J, with 14 bases between the two ends. Here the CDR3 reads CASRARGGLFF. The CDR3 DNA reads TGTGCCAGCCGGGCGCGGGGAGGGCTGTTTTTT.

V usage is TRBV6-5 and J usage is TRBJ1-2; D may be TRBD1 (5 bases). Germline CDR1 and CDR2: MNHEY and SVGAGI. The CDR3 runs to 12 residues. V was cut by 6 bases and J by 7 bases, with 12 bases left in between. The CDR3 nucleotides are TGTGCCAGCAGGCAGGGTTCGAGTGGCTACACCTTC. Translated, it gives CASRQGSSGYTF.